The source of this TCR beta chain is a study of T cell responses to AZD1222 COVID-19 vaccine. Clones were read by immunoSEQ multiplex PCR, and TCRdb kept only the in-frame ones, dropping some. The table records 150,000 or so clones, 88% of them present only once. Concerning this clone: The antigen is not known.

Study-level findings and limits: At baseline, just 6 or 7 AZD1222 recipients tested seropositive. The sample set comprised mostly white British donors with more females, and clonal diversity was possibly underestimated.

CDR3 length: 12 residues. V lost 3 bases and J lost 1, with 6 bases in between. In germline, CDR1 is DFQATT, CDR2 SNEGSKA (reference sequence). The sample in question was peripheral blood, obtained on day 0 of MenACWY control vaccination. This chain uses TRBV20-1 with TRBJ1-1; D ambiguous. This receptor was identified in an adult in good health. The CDR3 loop reads CSASRRNTEAFF. DNA for the CDR3: TGCAGTGCTAGTAGACGGAACACTGAAGCTTTCTTT.